These T cell receptor beta chains were read from a single sample in a study of high-grade serous ovarian cancer treatment subgroups. Clones were sequenced by immunoSEQ multiplex PCR, and TCRdb holds only the in-frame ones, with some missing. The sample contains 6,000 to 8,000 clones, approximately 80% of which appear only once. The source material was tumor tissue. The receptors were gathered from a human donor with high-grade serous ovarian cancer. Both conserved end residues are part of each CDR3. D genes are given only for firm matches. Size is omitted from some rows. Given values are once, few, many or a class for expanded clones.

clone size | J gene | V gene | D gene | CDR3 DNA | CDR3 protein
. | TRBJ2-7 | TRBV28 | . | TGTGCCAGCAGGACCTACGAGCAGTACTTC | CASRTYEQYF
. | TRBJ1-2 | TRBV27 | TRBD1 | TGTGCCAGCAGTCCAGGGGGCGCAGGCATGAACTATGGCTACACCTTC | CASSPGGAGMNYGYTF
. | TRBJ2-7 | TRBV19 | . | TGTGCCAGTAGTATGGGGGTTGACGGTACCTACGAGCAGTACTTC | CASSMGVDGTYEQYF
. | TRBJ2-1 | TRBV30 | . | TGTGCCTGGAGTGTGGGGGAGATAAATGAGCAGTTCTTC | CAWSVGEINEQFF
once | TRBJ1-1 | TRBV6-6 | TRBD1 | TGTGCCAGCAGAGAGGACAGGTCCTCTGAAGCTTTCTTT | CASREDRSSEAFF
. | TRBJ1-6 | TRBV30 | . | TGTGCCTGGAGTGGTAGGAAGTTCCTAGATAATTCACCCCTCCACTTT | CAWSGRKFLDNSPLHF
once | TRBJ2-2 | TRBV5-1 | . | TGCGCCAGCAGCTTGACAGGGCAAACGGGCACCGGGGAGCTGTTTTTT | CASSLTGQTGTGELFF
. | TRBJ1-1 | TRBV5-4 | . | TGTGCCAGCAGCCCTCGGGGGGGCTTGAACACTGAAGCTTTCTTT | CASSPRGGLNTEAFF
. | TRBJ2-3 | TRBV7-3 | . | TGTGCCAGCAGTTCCTCTCCGACACTCACAAACACAGATACGCAGTATTTT | CASSSSPTLTNTDTQYF
once | TRBJ2-3 | TRBV9 | . | TGTGCCAGCAGCGTTGGGCTTTCTAGCACAGATACGCAGTATTTT | CASSVGLSSTDTQYF
few | TRBJ2-5 | TRBV4-2 | TRBD2 | TGTGCCAGCAGCCAAGACAGTCGAGAGCTAGCGGGGGGAGAGACCCAGTACTTC | CASSQDSRELAGGETQYF
few | TRBJ2-2 | TRBV30 | TRBD1 | TGTGCCTGGAAGAGGACAGGGTTGGACACCGGGGAGCTGTTTTTT | CAWKRTGLDTGELFF
. | TRBJ2-1 | TRBV19 | TRBD1 | TGTGCCAGTAGTACCCTCCACACAGGGGATTTGTACAATGAGCAGTTCTTC | CASSTLHTGDLYNEQFF
few | TRBJ1-2 | TRBV14 | . | TGTGCCAGCAGCCAAGACCCGCTTCGACCTCGGGGCGGCGGCTACACCTTC | CASSQDPLRPRGGGYTF
. | TRBJ2-7 | TRBV4-2 | . | TGTGCCAGCAGCCAAGATTATCCGGGGGCCTCCTACGAGCAGTACTTC | CASSQDYPGASYEQYF
. | TRBJ2-1 | TRBV15 | TRBD1 | TGTGCCACCAGCAGAGGGGACAGGGGGCAAAAGCAGTTCTTC | CATSRGDRGQKQFF
. | TRBJ2-3 | TRBV27 | TRBD2 | TGTGCCAGCAGTTTCCGCCTAGCGGGGGGGCCTTTGAATACGCAGTATTTT | CASSFRLAGGPLNTQYF
. | TRBJ2-2 | TRBV5-6 | . | TGTGCCAGCAGCAGAGGTTCAATTCGGACCGGGGAGCTGTTTTTT | CASSRGSIRTGELFF
. | TRBJ2-1 | TRBV7-2 | . | TGTGCCAGCAGTCACGGGCCGAGGGGCGGTTTGGGCAATGAGCAGTTCTTC | CASSHGPRGGLGNEQFF
. | TRBJ2-7 | TRBV5-1 | . | TGCGCCAGCAGCGTAGAGGGTCTGGGGTACGAGCAGTACTTC | CASSVEGLGYEQYF
. | TRBJ2-3 | TRBV18 | TRBD2 | TGTGCCAGCTCAGGCGGGACTAGCGGGAGTGGAGATACGCAGTATTTT | CASSGGTSGSGDTQYF
. | TRBJ1-2 | TRBV14 | . | TGTGCCAGCAGCCCTAGGATTAGGGATGGCTACACCTTC | CASSPRIRDGYTF
. | TRBJ2-1 | TRBV27 | . | TGTGCCAGCAGTTTCACGGGCCTATACAATGAGCAGTTCTTC | CASSFTGLYNEQFF
. | TRBJ2-7 | TRBV5-8 | TRBD1 | TGTGCCAGCAGCTCCGGACAGGGGGGTTACGAGCAGTACTTC | CASSSGQGGYEQYF
few | TRBJ2-4 | TRBV4-3 | . | TGCGCCAGCAGCCAAGATCATAGCCTAGACATTCAGTACTTC | CASSQDHSLDIQYF
. | TRBJ1-1 | TRBV15 | TRBD1 | TGTGCCGCCTCTGGGACAGGGGAACGGGGAGCTTTCTTT | CAASGTGERGAFF
few | TRBJ1-1 | TRBV2 | . | TGTGCCACTACCTGGGGGGTCTTGAACACTGAAGCTTTCTTT | CATTWGVLNTEAFF
. | TRBJ1-3 | TRBV18 | TRBD1 | TGTGCCAGCTCACCGACAGGGGGCTCTGGAAACACCATATATTTT | CASSPTGGSGNTIYF
. | TRBJ2-7 | TRBV29-1 | . | TGCAGCGTTGATCCGCTGGGGGCGAGTGAGCAGTACTTC | CSVDPLGASEQYF
. | TRBJ2-1 | TRBV5-8 | . | TGTGCCAGCAGCTTGGCGACAGCTGGGGATGAGCAGTTCTTC | CASSLATAGDEQFF
few | TRBJ2-1 | TRBV5-1 | TRBD2 | TGCGCCAGCAGCCGCCAGGGCGGGGGGACCTACAATGAGCAGTTCTTC | CASSRQGGGTYNEQFF
. | TRBJ1-4 | TRBV10-3 | . | TGTGCCATCAGTGGAAGAACAGGACCCCTTGAAAAACTGTTTTTT | CAISGRTGPLEKLFF
. | TRBJ2-7 | TRBV7-2 | . | TGTGCCAGCAGCTTAGGACGGCCGTACGAGCAGTACTTC | CASSLGRPYEQYF
. | TRBJ1-1 | TRBV7-2 | . | TGTGCCAGCAGCTTAGACGGGGGGGGCAGGGTTGGAACTGAAGCTTTCTTT | CASSLDGGGRVGTEAFF
medium-sized | TRBJ1-4 | TRBV10-3 | . | TGTGCCATCAGTGAGTCAGGTGGGAGCGGTGAAAAACTGTTTTTT | CAISESGGSGEKLFF
. | TRBJ2-3 | TRBV11-2 | . | TGTGCCAGCAGCTTAGAGGACTACACAGATACGCAGTATTTT | CASSLEDYTDTQYF
. | TRBJ1-4 | TRBV28 | . | TGTGCCAGCAGTCTCGATATTTCCAGGGGAGAAAAACTGTTTTTT | CASSLDISRGEKLFF
. | TRBJ1-6 | TRBV5-6 | TRBD1 | TGTGCCAGCAGCTTGTTACAGGGGAAGTCACCCCTCCACTTT | CASSLLQGKSPLHF
. | TRBJ2-2 | TRBV18 | . | TGTGCCAGCTCACCCTGGCCCGGGGAGCTGTTTTTT | CASSPWPGELFF
. | TRBJ2-3 | TRBV30 | TRBD1 | TGTGCCTTTGACAGGGTTGGGAACACAGATACGCAGTATTTT | CAFDRVGNTDTQYF
. | TRBJ1-1 | TRBV7-2 | . | TGTGCCAGCAGCCAGACAAGTATGAACACTGAAGCTTTCTTT | CASSQTSMNTEAFF
large | TRBJ1-1 | TRBV7-6 | . | TGTGCCAGCAGCGCCCTCCCGCGGACCATGAACACTGAAGCTTTCTTT | CASSALPRTMNTEAFF
. | TRBJ2-5 | TRBV5-1 | TRBD2 | TGCGCCAGCAGCCCCGGACTAGCGGGAGCATTGGTAGAGACCCAGTACTTC | CASSPGLAGALVETQYF